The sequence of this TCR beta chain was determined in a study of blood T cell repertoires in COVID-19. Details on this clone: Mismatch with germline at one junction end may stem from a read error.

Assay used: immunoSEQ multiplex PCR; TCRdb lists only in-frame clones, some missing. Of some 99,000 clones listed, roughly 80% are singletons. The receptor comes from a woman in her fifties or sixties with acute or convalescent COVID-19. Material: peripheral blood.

The CDR3 DNA reads TGTGCCAGCACGGAGAACTCCAATCAACCCCAGCATTTT. Its protein product is CASTENSNQPQHF. The genes are TRBV6-5 and TRBJ1-5; no reliable D call. Germline V CDR1 and CDR2: MNHEY, SVGAGI. The CDR3 sequence is 13 residues long.